This T cell receptor beta chain emerged from a study of T cell repertoires in cytomegalovirus infection (dated by TCRdb to the late 2010s). The study in broad terms: The peptide stimulations were aimed at well-studied HLA-B-restricted epitopes as well as recently identified HLA-C-restricted CMV epitopes, whose presentation resists viral immunomodulation. The HLA type of each donor mattered for the analysis, because public TCR beta signatures pointed to carriage of CMV infection along with the matching HLA type. What the work shows at the level of the full study, not this receptor alone: Carriers of CMV infection plus the relevant HLA type were discriminated by the cumulative frequency of public TCR beta family members in the study cohort and in an independent roughly 340-donor cohort. In the ex vivo response, HLA-C-restricted CMV-specific TCR beta clonotypes were dominant, and in two of eight donors the single most frequent clonotype came from this HLA-C-restricted group.

This sample was sequenced with an Illumina HiSeq 1500. TCRdb ran its own pipeline on the public reads, namely fastp trimming at Q25 and MiXCR clone calling, and kept in-frame beta chains. Here each entry gathers all rows of one CDR3 protein and keeps the most common genes and DNA. The sample yields approximately 1,000,000 distinct CDR3 sequences; approximately 30% were counted once. Of the sample, roughly 13% is held by the ten largest clones. In regard to this clonotype: Which antigen it targets is not known. It has no much larger one-base neighbor in the sample; base qualities were not kept.

Via the germline V gene (reference sequence), CDR1 is MNHEY and CDR2 SMNVEV. The CDR3 goes from the cysteine to the phenylalanine over 13 residues. The DNA shown is the 39-base CDR3, in frame from base 1. Trimming at the junction amounts to 5 bases on V and 5 bases on J, and the germline ends lie 11 bases apart. Read against the paper, the sample's treatment or condition label means: in vitro stimulation with specific CMV peptide epitopes to enrich CMV-specific T cells. The origin of this receptor is a human donor in good health (CMV status not recorded). Some clones in this sample may be carry-over from other donors' samples. Recombination joined TRBV27 with TRBJ2-3; no D segment can be confidently identified. Source: cultured CD8+ T cells from PBMCs, taken from culture after CMV antigen stimulation. The bases are TGTGCCAGCAGTCCTTTAGTACTAGATACGCAGTATTTT. Translated, it reads CASSPLVLDTQYF.